A selection of T cell receptor beta chains follows, all from one sample in a study of human T cells and chemical hapten exposure. TCRdb passed the RACE reads through MiXCR, listing each CDR3 protein once. The repertoire holds some 300,000 distinct CDR3 sequences, with approximately 5.8% as singletons. The specimen was whole blood, collected in connection with sensitization to the hapten diphenylcyclopropenone (DPC). The receptors come from a woman aged 18-29 years with alopecia areata. Some clones in this sample may be carry-over from other donors' samples. Each CDR3 is given with its conserved first and last residue. The order of the fields is V gene, D gene, J gene, clone size, CDR3 protein, CDR3 DNA. D genes are given only for firm matches. Only some rows state a clone size, as once, few, many or a class for expanded clones.

V gene: TRBV7-2
D gene: NA
J gene: TRBJ2-3
clone size: few
CDR3 protein: CASSLVHTQYF
CDR3 DNA: TGTGCCAGCAGCCTCGTGCATACGCAGTATTTT

V gene: TRBV3-1
D gene: NA
J gene: TRBJ2-5
clone size: many
CDR3 protein: CASSQGAGPGVTQYF
CDR3 DNA: TGTGCCAGCAGCCAAGGAGCGGGTCCGGGAGTGACCCAGTACTTC

V gene: TRBV9
D gene: TRBD1
J gene: TRBJ1-4
clone size: NA
CDR3 protein: CASSGSGGELFF
CDR3 DNA: TGTGCCAGCAGCGGATCAGGGGGCGAACTGTTTTTT

V gene: TRBV4-3
D gene: TRBD1
J gene: TRBJ2-5
clone size: NA
CDR3 protein: CASSQRGQQETQYF
CDR3 DNA: TGCGCCAGCAGCCAGAGGGGACAGCAAGAGACCCAGTACTTC

V gene: TRBV6-5
D gene: TRBD1
J gene: TRBJ2-1
clone size: few
CDR3 protein: CASTRTGGNEQFF
CDR3 DNA: TGTGCCAGCACGCGGACAGGGGGCAATGAGCAGTTCTTC

V gene: TRBV11-1
D gene: NA
J gene: TRBJ1-4
clone size: few
CDR3 protein: CASSVQGASTNEKLFF
CDR3 DNA: TGTGCCAGCAGCGTGCAGGGTGCTTCAACTAATGAAAAACTGTTTTTT

V gene: TRBV6-2/TRBV6-3
D gene: NA
J gene: TRBJ2-1
clone size: few
CDR3 protein: CASSYEAEAYNEQFF
CDR3 DNA: TGTGCCAGCAGTTACGAAGCGGAGGCCTACAATGAGCAGTTCTTC

V gene: TRBV18
D gene: NA
J gene: TRBJ2-6
clone size: many
CDR3 protein: CASSPTKHAGANVLTF
CDR3 DNA: TGTGCCAGCTCACCAACCAAACATGCTGGGGCCAACGTCCTGACTTTC

V gene: TRBV24-1
D gene: NA
J gene: TRBJ2-5
clone size: NA
CDR3 protein: CTTSISGAYETQYF
CDR3 DNA: TGTACCACCAGTATCTCAGGGGCGTATGAGACCCAGTACTTC

V gene: TRBV27
D gene: TRBD1
J gene: TRBJ1-4
clone size: many
CDR3 protein: CASSFREGTGNEKLFF
CDR3 DNA: TGTGCCAGCAGTTTCAGGGAGGGGACAGGGAATGAAAAACTGTTTTTT

V gene: TRBV7-3
D gene: TRBD1
J gene: TRBJ1-2
clone size: NA
CDR3 protein: CASSLGGTADVYGYTF
CDR3 DNA: TGTGCCAGCAGCTTAGGTGGGACAGCGGATGTCTATGGCTACACCTTC

V gene: TRBV28
D gene: TRBD1
J gene: TRBJ2-4
clone size: NA
CDR3 protein: CASSPLPRDRFHIQYF
CDR3 DNA: TGTGCCAGCAGTCCCCTTCCCCGGGACAGGTTCCACATTCAGTACTTC

V gene: TRBV2
D gene: NA
J gene: TRBJ2-3
clone size: few
CDR3 protein: CASSEALPTRLTGTDTQYF
CDR3 DNA: TGTGCCAGCAGTGAAGCGCTACCTACCCGTCTCACGGGCACAGATACGCAGTATTTT

V gene: TRBV7-2
D gene: NA
J gene: TRBJ1-6
clone size: NA
CDR3 protein: CASSLVAVPYNSPLHF
CDR3 DNA: TGTGCCAGCAGCTTAGTAGCAGTTCCCTATAATTCACCCCTCCACTTT

V gene: TRBV12-3/TRBV12-4
D gene: NA
J gene: TRBJ1-1
clone size: NA
CDR3 protein: CASSYLQGTEAFF
CDR3 DNA: TGTGCCAGCAGTTACTTACAGGGCACTGAAGCTTTCTTT

V gene: TRBV7-2
D gene: TRBD1
J gene: TRBJ2-3
clone size: few
CDR3 protein: CASSWTGGPDTQYF
CDR3 DNA: TGTGCCAGCAGCTGGACAGGGGGCCCAGATACGCAGTATTTT

V gene: TRBV20-1
D gene: NA
J gene: TRBJ2-1
clone size: few
CDR3 protein: CSARDGSDYIEFF
CDR3 DNA: TGCAGTGCTAGAGATGGGTCGGACTATATCGAGTTCTTC

V gene: TRBV12-3/TRBV12-4
D gene: TRBD1
J gene: TRBJ1-4
clone size: many
CDR3 protein: CASKTGATTNEKLFF
CDR3 DNA: TGTGCCAGTAAGACAGGGGCCACAACTAATGAAAAACTGTTTTTT

V gene: TRBV4-2
D gene: TRBD2
J gene: TRBJ2-3
clone size: NA
CDR3 protein: CASSHSRASGTDTQYF
CDR3 DNA: TGTGCCAGCAGCCATTCCCGCGCTAGCGGTACAGATACGCAGTATTTT

V gene: TRBV5-1
D gene: NA
J gene: TRBJ2-7
clone size: few
CDR3 protein: CASSRDTSLSYEQYF
CDR3 DNA: TGCGCCAGCAGTCGGGACACGAGCCTCTCCTACGAGCAGTACTTC

V gene: TRBV29-1
D gene: TRBD1
J gene: TRBJ1-1
clone size: NA
CDR3 protein: CSVTGGRVNTEAFF
CDR3 DNA: TGCAGCGTGACAGGGGGAAGGGTGAACACTGAAGCTTTCTTT

V gene: TRBV12-3/TRBV12-4
D gene: TRBD1
J gene: TRBJ2-5
clone size: many
CDR3 protein: CASSSGQEETQYF
CDR3 DNA: TGTGCCAGCAGTTCTGGACAGGAAGAGACCCAGTACTTC

V gene: TRBV10-3
D gene: NA
J gene: TRBJ2-7
clone size: many
CDR3 protein: CATGEIYEQYF
CDR3 DNA: TGTGCCACAGGAGAAATCTACGAGCAGTACTTC

V gene: TRBV5-1
D gene: TRBD1
J gene: TRBJ1-4
clone size: few
CDR3 protein: CASSLSTGDEKLFF
CDR3 DNA: TGCGCCAGCAGCTTATCGACAGGGGATGAAAAACTGTTTTTT

V gene: TRBV4-2
D gene: NA
J gene: TRBJ2-5
clone size: many
CDR3 protein: CASSQDFVSAPETQYF
CDR3 DNA: TGTGCCAGCAGCCAAGATTTTGTGAGTGCCCCAGAGACCCAGTACTTC

V gene: TRBV28
D gene: NA
J gene: TRBJ2-7
clone size: NA
CDR3 protein: CASRPPTGTVRGEQYF
CDR3 DNA: TGTGCCAGCAGACCTCCAACCGGGACAGTCCGGGGGGAGCAGTACTTC

V gene: TRBV5-1
D gene: TRBD1
J gene: TRBJ1-2
clone size: many
CDR3 protein: CASSYQLGTGPDYGYTF
CDR3 DNA: TGCGCCAGCAGCTACCAGTTAGGGACAGGCCCAGACTATGGCTACACCTTC

V gene: TRBV5-4
D gene: NA
J gene: TRBJ2-3
clone size: many
CDR3 protein: CASSLAAGFTDTQYF
CDR3 DNA: TGTGCCAGCAGCTTGGCCGCGGGGTTTACAGATACGCAGTATTTT

V gene: TRBV5-5
D gene: NA
J gene: TRBJ1-1
clone size: many
CDR3 protein: CASSLVRLEAFF
CDR3 DNA: TGTGCCAGCAGCTTGGTCCGGCTTGAAGCTTTCTTT

V gene: TRBV7-6
D gene: NA
J gene: TRBJ2-3
clone size: many
CDR3 protein: CASSSQLSSDTQYF
CDR3 DNA: TGTGCCAGCAGCTCCCAGTTATCTTCAGATACGCAGTATTTT

V gene: TRBV3-1
D gene: TRBD1
J gene: TRBJ1-3
clone size: many
CDR3 protein: CASSGTTGGNTIYF
CDR3 DNA: TGTGCCAGCAGCGGTACGACAGGGGGAAACACCATATATTTT

V gene: TRBV5-6
D gene: NA
J gene: TRBJ2-7
clone size: NA
CDR3 protein: CASSFQGTFSSYEQYF
CDR3 DNA: TGTGCCAGCAGCTTTCAGGGGACCTTCTCCTCCTACGAGCAGTACTTC

V gene: TRBV12-5
D gene: NA
J gene: TRBJ1-2
clone size: NA
CDR3 protein: CASAPGSGAYADGYTF
CDR3 DNA: TGTGCTAGTGCCCCGGGGTCAGGGGCCTATGCGGATGGCTACACCTTC

V gene: TRBV5-6
D gene: NA
J gene: TRBJ2-7
clone size: few
CDR3 protein: CASSLEGHGLLEYF
CDR3 DNA: TGTGCCAGCAGCTTAGAGGGTCACGGACTACTTGAGTACTTC

V gene: TRBV9
D gene: NA
J gene: TRBJ2-7
clone size: NA
CDR3 protein: CASSVGLDETYEQYF
CDR3 DNA: TGTGCCAGCAGCGTAGGCCTGGACGAAACCTACGAGCAGTACTTC

V gene: TRBV5-1
D gene: NA
J gene: TRBJ2-7
clone size: few
CDR3 protein: CASSLGNTGGDYEQYF
CDR3 DNA: TGCGCCAGCAGCTTGGGCAACACAGGCGGGGACTACGAGCAGTACTTC

V gene: TRBV4-3
D gene: NA
J gene: TRBJ2-5
clone size: few
CDR3 protein: CASSQMLGGRGQETQYF
CDR3 DNA: TGCGCCAGCAGCCAAATGTTGGGGGGAAGAGGCCAAGAGACCCAGTACTTC

V gene: TRBV12-3/TRBV12-4
D gene: TRBD1
J gene: TRBJ2-3
clone size: NA
CDR3 protein: CASSRDRGTDTQYF
CDR3 DNA: TGTGCCAGCAGCCGGGACAGGGGCACAGATACGCAGTATTTT

V gene: TRBV11-1
D gene: TRBD1
J gene: TRBJ2-1
clone size: many
CDR3 protein: CASSLPSVQGEGEQFF
CDR3 DNA: TGTGCCAGCAGCCTACCATCCGTACAGGGGGAAGGTGAGCAGTTCTTC

V gene: TRBV5-5
D gene: TRBD2
J gene: TRBJ2-6
clone size: many
CDR3 protein: CASRAGRIGANVLTF
CDR3 DNA: TGTGCCAGCAGGGCCGGGAGGATCGGGGCCAACGTCCTGACTTTC

V gene: TRBV27
D gene: TRBD1
J gene: TRBJ2-7
clone size: many
CDR3 protein: CASSGGQRPYEQYF
CDR3 DNA: TGTGCCAGCAGTGGGGGACAGAGACCCTACGAGCAGTACTTC